The T cell receptor (beta chain) described here comes from a study of T cells after somatic rescue of genetic block. This clone was recorded once. A read error may account for a junction end that differs from germline. Clones were sequenced by immunoSEQ multiplex PCR, and TCRdb holds only the in-frame ones, with some missing. Altogether approximately 88,000 clones are present, approximately 90% being singletons, with the ten largest covering about 1.5%. The sequence was collected from a woman aged 18-30 years. Material: peripheral blood mononuclear cells (PBMCs).

The CDR3 DNA follows: TGTGCCAGCAGCATAGCTACGGGCCAGCCCCAGCATTTT. Its protein is CASSIATGQPQHF. This rearrangement joins TRBV7-2 to TRBJ1-5; D gene unclear. The CDR3 is 13 amino acids. The germline CDR1 and CDR2 sequences are SGHTA and FQGNSA. Based on the CDR3 plus reference TRBV7-2 and TRBJ1-5, the full variable domain is GAGVSQSPSNKVTEKGKDVELRCDPISGHTALYWYRQSLGQGLEFLIYFQGNSAPDKSGLPSDRFSAERTGGSVSTLTIQRTQQEDSAVYLCASSIATGQPQHFGDGTRLSIL.